The next 8 T cell receptor beta chains were all read from a single sample in a study of shared clonotypes between healthy human individuals. This table comes from immunoSEQ multiplex PCR, and its TCRdb copy is limited to in-frame clones, with some not included. This sample yields about 660,000 clones, of which roughly 70% are seen a single time; approximately 1.8% belongs to the top ten. The specimen was memory CD4+ T cells sorted from blood. Described subset: CD45RA-negative fraction. The receptor set was obtained from a young woman in good health.

The chain carries TRBV2 and TRBJ2-1; D may be TRBD2 (5 bases). There are 12 residues in the CDR3. V gave up 3 bases and J gave up 12 bases, with 12 bases separating them. From germline, CDR1 is SNHLY and CDR2 FYNNEI. The CDR3 DNA reads TGTGCCAGCAGTGAGCGGGTTTTTGGGCAGTTCTTC. Protein: CASSERVFGQFF. The complete variable domain, with remaining parts taken from reference TRBV2 and TRBJ2-1, reads EPEVTQTPSHQVTQMGQEVILRCVPISNHLYFYWYRQILGQKVEFLVSFYNNEISEKSEIFDDQFSVERPDGSNFTLKIRSTKLEDSAMYFCASSERVFGQFFGPGTRLTVL.

The gene calls are TRBV7-9 and TRBJ1-1; no firm D call. CDR1 is SEHNR, CDR2 FQNEAQ, per germline (reference sequence). This CDR3 spans 15 amino acids. Trimming left V 5 bases short and J 1 base short, with 14 bases between. CDR3 bases: TGTGCCAGCAGCGCCATGGCTTTTGAGAACACTGAAGCTTTCTTT. Protein: CASSAMAFENTEAFF.

The V gene is TRBV30, the J gene TRBJ1-2, with no clear D. Germline V lookup: CDR1 GTSNPN, CDR2 SVGIG (reference sequence). The CDR3 totals 11 residues. The V gene lost 6 bases and the J gene lost 8 bases, with 13 bases spanning the gap. In DNA, the CDR3 is TGTGCCTGCGGTGGGCCGGGGGGCTACACCTTC. Translating gives CACGGPGGYTF.

This clone has more than one count but fewer than ten. The gene calls are TRBV6-5 and TRBJ2-2; D is possibly TRBD2 (6 bases). Germline V gene lookup returns CDR1 MNHEY and CDR2 SVGAGI. This CDR3 spans 15 amino acids. V lost 7 bases and J 3 bases, leaving 15 bases between the germline ends. CDR3 sequence: CASTLEPSDTGELFF. The DNA for the CDR3 is TGTGCCAGCACGTTAGAGCCTAGCGACACCGGGGAGCTGTTTTTT.

This chain joins TRBV5-1 and TRBJ2-3; 7 nucleotides agree with TRBD2. Losses at the gene ends were 5 bases for V and 2 bases for J; bases not matched to a gene: 8. Germline CDR1 SGHRS, CDR2 YFSETQ. This CDR3 spans 15 amino acids. CDR3 loop: CASSGASGNTDTQYF. The CDR3 nucleotides are TGCGCCAGCAGTGGGGCTAGCGGTAACACAGATACGCAGTATTTT.

As for this clone: A read error is possible here, since a much larger clone lies one base away. The same CDR3 arises from other DNA sequences in this sample as well. The chain is built from TRBV2 and TRBJ2-6; D call uncertain. The V gene lost 3 bases and the J gene lost 1 base, with 4 bases spanning the gap. Per germline, CDR1 SNHLY and CDR2 FYNNEI. The CDR3 has 14 residues. The CDR3 DNA sequence: TGTGCCAGCAGTGAGCGGTCTGGGGCCAACGTCCTGACTTTC. Protein sequence: CASSERSGANVLTF.

The chain links TRBV5-1 to TRBJ1-2; D call uncertain. Germline V gene data show CDR1 as SGHRS and CDR2 as YFSETQ. V was shortened by 5 bases and J by 2 bases, with 7 bases between the two germline ends. CDR3 length: 12 amino acids. CDR3 nucleotides: TGCGCCAGCAGTGGGCTCAACTATGGCTACACCTTC. This encodes CASSGLNYGYTF. The full variable domain, rest sourced from reference TRBV5-1 and TRBJ1-2, is KAGVTQTPRYLIKTRGQQVTLSCSPISGHRSVSWYQQTPGQGLQFLFEYFSETQRNKGNFPGRFSGRQFSNSRSEMNVSTLELGDSALYLCASSGLNYGYTFGSGTRLTVV.

This clone was found once. This sequence joins TRBV5-1 and TRBJ1-1; 8 bases match TRBD1. From germline, CDR1 is SGHRS and CDR2 YFSETQ. The V and J ends lost 4 bases and 3 bases, in that order; junction bases with no gene match: 20. This CDR3 region has 19 residues. CDR3 sequence reads: CASSARQGKYEQGDTEAFF. In DNA form, the CDR3 reads TGCGCCAGCAGCGCCAGACAGGGGAAATACGAGCAGGGGGACACTGAAGCTTTCTTT.